These 29 T cell receptor beta chains share one sample of origin, sequenced in a study of PD-L1 blockade in urothelial cancer. Clones were read by immunoSEQ multiplex PCR, and TCRdb kept only the in-frame ones, dropping some. The data contain some 54,000 clones, roughly 84% of them seen just once; the ten biggest clones take up 5.8%. The specimen comprised PBMCs, sampled around atezolizumab (anti-PD-L1) treatment. The receptors come from a man between 35 and 55 years old with urothelial cancer.

Notes on this clone: This specimen includes other DNA sequences encoding the same CDR3. This chain joins TRBV30 and TRBJ2-7; the D gene is possibly TRBD2 (5 bases). V was shortened by 0 bases and J by 4 bases, with 7 bases between the two germline ends. Germline CDR1 GTSNPN, CDR2 SVGIG (reference sequence). The CDR3 is 12 residues long. The DNA of the CDR3 is TGTGCCTGGAGTGTGGGCGGGTACGAGCAGTACTTC. Translated, it gives CAWSVGGYEQYF.

V gene TRBV5-5 combines with J gene TRBJ2-3, with 11 nucleotides matching TRBD2. Trimming cost V 4 bases and J 0 bases; bases outside gene matches: 4. This CDR3 spans 16 amino acids. Germline V lookup: CDR1 SGHKS, CDR2 YYEKEE (reference sequence). Written as DNA, the CDR3 is TGTGCCAGCAGCGGGACTAGCGGAACTAGCACAGATACGCAGTATTTT. It translates to CASSGTSGTSTDTQYF.

The CDR3 DNA reads as TGTGCCACCAGCACAAGGAGACAGCTAGCGAATGCCTACGAGCAGTACTTC. It is translated as CATSTRRQLANAYEQYF. This chain connects TRBV15 to TRBJ2-7, with TRBD2 as a possible D gene (6 bases). Germline lookup yields CDR1 LNHNV and CDR2 YYDKDF (reference sequence). Deletions cut 4 bases from V and 2 bases from J, with 21 bases between. This CDR3 is built from 17 residues. The variable domain in full, completed from reference TRBV15 and TRBJ2-7, reads DAMVIQNPRYQVTQFGKPVTLSCSQTLNHNVMYWYQQKSSQAPKLLFHYYDKDFNNEADTPDNFQSRRPNTSFCFLDIRSPGLGDTAMYLCATSTRRQLANAYEQYFGPGTRLTVT.

The chain has TRBV14 and TRBJ1-2; weak D call: TRBD1 (6 bases). The germline V gene has CDR1 SGHDN and CDR2 FVKESK. This CDR3 spans 12 amino acids. Deletions cut 1 base from V and 11 bases from J, with 11 bases between. In DNA form, the CDR3 reads TGTGCCAGCAGCCAAGGGGTTACAGGGTACACCTTC. Translating gives CASSQGVTGYTF.

The CDR3 reads CASAEGDTNEKLFF. CDR3 sequence (DNA): TGCGCCAGCGCGGAGGGAGATACTAATGAAAAACTGTTTTTT. This chain links TRBV5-1 with TRBJ1-4; D gene unclear. The germline V and J ends were trimmed by 7 bases and 2 bases, with 12 bases remaining between them. The CDR3 extends over 14 amino acids. Germline values: CDR1 SGHRS, CDR2 YFSETQ.

This clone was seen a handful of times. The chain is built from TRBV28 and TRBJ1-1; D might be TRBD1 (5 bases). From germline, CDR1 is MDHEN and CDR2 SYDVKM. The CDR3 totals 12 residues. Trimming took off 5 bases at V and 2 bases at J, with 6 bases between the two ends. CDR3 bases: TGTGCCAGCAGTAGGGGAAACACTGAAGCTTTCTTT. Its protein is CASSRGNTEAFF.

This rearrangement joins TRBV11-3 to TRBJ2-7; 8 positions agree with TRBD2. V lost 2 bases, J lost 6 bases, and 12 bases stayed unmatched. The CDR3 runs to 16 residues. Germline loops: CDR1 SGHNT, CDR2 YENEEA. CDR3 region: CASSLSREGRLGEQYF. In nucleotides, the CDR3 is TGTGCCAGCAGCTTATCCCGGGAGGGCCGTCTGGGCGAGCAGTACTTC.

The rearrangement links TRBV2 to TRBJ1-4; 7 positions match TRBD1. The CDR3 is made up of 15 amino acids. CDR1 SNHLY and CDR2 FYNNEI come from the germline V gene. With 5 bases clipped from V and 8 bases from J, the junction kept 11 bases outside the gene matches. CDR3 amino acids: CASSPQGLSREKLFF. CDR3 bases: TGTGCCAGCAGTCCACAGGGGTTGTCGAGAGAAAAACTGTTTTTT.

As for this clone: One junction end does not reproduce the germline sequence, and a read error may be involved. This rearrangement joins TRBV2 to TRBJ1-4; D is unclear. Germline loops: CDR1 SNHLY, CDR2 FYNNEI. CDR3 length: 11 residues. CDR3 region: CASRTTALPLF. The CDR3 DNA sequence: TGTGCCAGCAGGACCACAGCCCTCCCCCTTTTT.

This clone was counted once. V usage is TRBV10-1 and J usage is TRBJ2-4, with 7 bases aligning to TRBD2. The germline V gene encodes CDR1 WNHNN and CDR2 SYGVQD (reference sequence). This CDR3 is built from 13 residues. The V gene end was trimmed by 3 bases and the J gene end by 6 bases; junction bases not matched to a gene: 2. CDR3 loop: CASSDGGRNIQYF. CDR3 sequence (DNA): TGCGCCAGCAGTGACGGCGGGAGAAACATTCAGTACTTC.

The J gene is TRBJ1-4, the V gene TRBV18; 9 bases align to TRBD1. Germline CDR1 and CDR2: KGHSH and LQKENI. This CDR3 contains 14 residues. With 3 bases clipped from V and 7 bases from J, the junction kept 3 bases outside the gene matches. CDR3 protein: CASSPDRGSEKLFF. CDR3 sequence (DNA): TGTGCCAGCTCACCGGACAGGGGCAGTGAAAAACTGTTTTTT.

The rearrangement uses TRBV10-3 and TRBJ2-2, with D perhaps TRBD2 (5 bases). The CDR3 consists of 13 residues. V was cut by 11 bases and J by 1 base, with 11 bases left in between. Germline assignment: CDR1 ENHRY and CDR2 SYGVKD. CDR3 sequence: CAAGDGNTGELFF. CDR3 coding DNA: TGTGCCGCGGGCGACGGGAACACCGGGGAGCTGTTTTTT.

The CDR3 DNA reads as TGTGCCAGCAGTTTAGGGGGGGGCTCTAACTATGGCTACACCTTC. This gives the protein CASSLGGGSNYGYTF. The chain joins TRBV28 to TRBJ1-2; D might be TRBD1 (6 bases). Deletions cut 2 bases from V and 0 bases from J, with 10 bases between. CDR3 length: 15 amino acids. Germline V gene data show CDR1 as MDHEN and CDR2 as SYDVKM.

J is TRBJ2-1 and V is TRBV9, with TRBD2 matching over 7 bases. Per germline, CDR1 SGDLS and CDR2 YYNGEE. CDR3 length equals 15 residues. Trimming at V came to 3 bases and at J to 5 bases, leaving 8 bases not matched to a gene. CDR3 region: CASSESGNINNEQFF. The CDR3, as DNA: TGTGCCAGCAGCGAGAGCGGGAATATCAACAATGAGCAGTTCTTC.

The chain carries TRBV30 and TRBJ2-5; TRBD2 aligns across 7 bases. The CDR3 loop spans 13 amino acids. CDR1 GTSNPN and CDR2 SVGIG come from the germline V gene (reference sequence). After removal of 0 bases from V and 2 bases from J, the junction contained 0 bases not matched to a gene. The CDR3 nucleotides are TGTGCCTGGAGTGTGGGAGGGCAAGAGACCCAGTACTTC. Amino acid sequence: CAWSVGGQETQYF.

Concerning this clone itself: One junction end does not reproduce the germline sequence, and a read error may be involved. This sequence joins TRBV7-7 and TRBJ2-2; TRBD1 might be the D (5 bases). This CDR3 contains 14 residues. The germline V gene encodes CDR1 SSHAT and CDR2 FNYEAQ (reference sequence). For the CDR3, the DNA is TGTGCTAGCAGCTTCAGGGTGCAGCGCGGGGAGCTGTTTTTT. Residues: CASSFRVQRGELFF. The full variable domain, completed using reference TRBV7-7 and TRBJ2-2, is GAGVSQSPRYKVTKRGQDVTLRCDPISSHATLYWYQQALGQGPEFLTYFNYEAQPDKSGLPSDRFSAERPEGSISTLTIQRTEQRDSAMYRCASSFRVQRGELFFGEGSRLTVL.

The chain combines TRBV19 with TRBJ1-1, with TRBD1 matching over 12 bases. J lost 10 bases, V lost 6 bases, and 24 bases had no gene match. The length of the CDR3 is 19 residues. CDR1 and CDR2 (germline): LNHDA, SQIVND (reference sequence). This CDR3 is CASSSMRGEGQGARRGAFF. CDR3 DNA: TGTGCCAGTAGCTCCATGCGCGGGGAGGGACAGGGGGCCCGGCGGGGAGCTTTCTTT.

The chain recombines TRBV7-9 with TRBJ2-7; no firm D call. CDR1 and CDR2 from the germline V gene are SEHNR and FQNEAQ (reference sequence). V lost 1 base to trimming and J lost 4 bases, with 11 bases between them. CDR3 length: 14 residues. The CDR3 coding sequence is TGTGCCAGCAGCTTAGGATGGGCCCAGTACGAGCAGTACTTC. Protein product: CASSLGWAQYEQYF.

V and J are TRBV5-6 and TRBJ2-7; 8 nucleotides agree with TRBD2. The trim removed 4 bases at V and 2 bases at J, leaving 5 bases unmatched. This CDR3 has 14 amino acids. Germline V gene lookup returns CDR1 SGHDT and CDR2 YYEEEE. Written as DNA, the CDR3 is TGTGCCAGCAGCCGGCGGGGGGTACCCTACGAGCAGTACTTC. Protein sequence: CASSRRGVPYEQYF.

The chain uses TRBV28 and TRBJ2-2, with a possible D match to TRBD2 (6 bases). V was pared by 6 bases and J by 3 bases, with 14 bases between. The CDR3 contains 15 residues. CDR1 and CDR2 from the germline V gene are MDHEN and SYDVKM. The CDR3 bases are TGTGCCAGCAGCCCGGGGAGGCCCCACACCGGGGAGCTGTTTTTT. This codes for CASSPGRPHTGELFF. The whole variable domain, filled in from reference TRBV28 and TRBJ2-2, reads DVKVTQSSRYLVKRTGEKVFLECVQDMDHENMFWYRQDPGLGLRLIYFSYDVKMKEKGDIPEGYSVSREKKERFSLILESASTNQTSMYLCASSPGRPHTGELFFGEGSRLTVL.

The chain joins TRBV5-6 to TRBJ2-1, with 8 nucleotides matching TRBD2. Trimming took 0 bases from V and 9 from J; bases not matched to a gene: 8. The CDR3 spans 15 residues. The germline gives CDR1 SGHDT, CDR2 YYEEEE. CDR3: CASSLGGRTPGEQFF. In nucleotides, the CDR3 is TGTGCCAGCAGCTTGGGCGGGAGGACGCCGGGTGAGCAGTTCTTC. The variable domain in full, with the rest retrieved from reference TRBV5-6 and TRBJ2-1, is DAGVTQSPTHLIKTRGQQVTLRCSPKSGHDTVSWYQQALGQGPQFIFQYYEEEERQRGNFPDRFSGHQFPNYSSELNVNALLLGDSALYLCASSLGGRTPGEQFFGPGTRLTVL.

Only a few counts were recorded for this clone. The chain links TRBV6-1 to TRBJ1-4; a weak D match, TRBD1 (5 bases). The V gene lost 6 bases and the J gene lost 8 bases, with 19 bases spanning the gap. From germline, CDR1 is MNHNS and CDR2 SASEGT. The CDR3 is 15 residues long. The DNA of the CDR3 is TGTGCCAGCAGCGGACAACTATGGGCGGAAGAAAAACTGTTTTTT. It specifies CASSGQLWAEEKLFF.

The chain combines TRBV6-6 with TRBJ2-2, with D possibly TRBD2 on 5 matching bases. V shed 2 bases and J shed 1 base, with 11 bases lying between them. Per the germline V gene, CDR1 is MNHNY and CDR2 is SVGAGI (reference sequence). CDR3 length equals 16 residues. CDR3 nucleotides: TGTGCCAGCAGTTACCGCCGAGGGCTGAACACCGGGGAGCTGTTTTTT. This sequence encodes CASSYRRGLNTGELFF.

This clone came up once. V and J are TRBV7-8 and TRBJ2-5, with 10 bases lining up with TRBD1. Germline loops: CDR1 SGHVS, CDR2 FQNEAQ. This CDR3 spans 17 amino acids. The V gene end was trimmed by 1 base and the J gene end by 7 bases; junction bases not matched to a gene: 12. The CDR3 DNA reads TGTGCCAGCAGCTTAGAGGGACAGGGGCTCCCAAGTTGGACCCAGTACTTC. This translates into CASSLEGQGLPSWTQYF. The entire variable domain, with the rest obtained from reference TRBV7-8 and TRBJ2-5, is as follows: GAGVSQSPRYKVAKRGQDVALRCDPISGHVSLFWYQQALGQGPEFLTYFQNEAQLDKSGLPSDRFFAERPEGSVSTLKIQRTQQEDSAVYLCASSLEGQGLPSWTQYFGPGTRLLVL.

The DNA of the CDR3 is TGTGCCAGCAGCTCGGGACAGGGTAGAAACATTCAGTACTTC. Amino acids: CASSSGQGRNIQYF. The chain has TRBV7-2 and TRBJ2-4; TRBD1 matches at 9 bases. With V trimmed by 4 bases and J by 6 bases, 4 bases remained unmatched. The CDR3 length is 14 residues. CDR1 is SGHTA, CDR2 FQGNSA, per germline.

The V call is TRBV15, the J call TRBJ2-7; D might be TRBD1 (5 bases). CDR3 length: 14 residues. The V gene lost 0 bases and the J gene lost 2 bases, with 8 bases spanning the gap. The germline V gene has CDR1 LNHNV and CDR2 YYDKDF (reference sequence). CDR3 sequence reads: CATSRDVGAYEQYF. The CDR3 DNA sequence: TGTGCCACCAGCAGAGATGTAGGGGCCTACGAGCAGTACTTC.

There are a few counts of this clone. This chain uses TRBV6-5 with TRBJ1-4, with D perhaps TRBD1 (5 bases). This CDR3 comprises 15 residues. Germline lookup yields CDR1 MNHEY and CDR2 SVGAGI. V was shortened by 2 bases and J by 3 bases, with 10 bases between the two germline ends. CDR3 sequence reads: CASSYDGGANEKLFF. The CDR3 DNA follows: TGTGCCAGCAGTTACGACGGGGGAGCTAATGAAAAACTGTTTTTT.

CDR3 sequence reads: CATGLAGGKDTQYF. The CDR3 DNA sequence: TGTGCCACAGGGTTAGCGGGAGGGAAAGATACGCAGTATTTT. This chain links TRBV11-2 with TRBJ2-3; 11 bases fit TRBD2. The CDR3 consists of 14 residues. Germline CDR1 SGHAT, CDR2 FQNNGV. Unmatched junction bases numbered 8, after V lost 10 bases and J lost 5 bases. Full variable domain (remainder filled in from reference TRBV11-2 and TRBJ2-3): EAGVAQSPRYKIIEKRQSVAFWCNPISGHATLYWYQQILGQGPKLLIQFQNNGVVDDSQLPKDRFSAERLKGVDSTLKIQPAKLEDSAVYLCATGLAGGKDTQYFGPGTRLTVL.

This sequence joins TRBV11-2 and TRBJ1-1; D unclear. CDR1 and CDR2 (germline): SGHAT, FQNNGV. V lost 5 bases and J lost 4, with 23 bases in between. CDR3 length equals 17 residues. Here the CDR3 DNA reads TGTGCCAGCAGCCTCCTAGGTGGAGCCCTCATGGGCACTGAAGCTTTCTTT. Translating it yields CASSLLGGALMGTEAFF.